This T cell receptor beta chain was captured in a study of vaccination effects on CD4 cells after COVID-19. On the study more broadly: Participants were given two doses of BNT162b2 or mRNA-1273 vaccine.

The V and J ends lost 4 bases and 2 bases, in that order; junction bases with no gene match: 7. Germline V gene lookup returns CDR1 SGHTA and CDR2 FQGNSA. This CDR3 is 15 amino acids long. Study-wide results and limits: Researchers reported few convalescent patients and no early post-infection timepoints in the study.

About this clone: What it binds is unknown.

Sequencing was preceded by expansion of antigen-specific CD4+ T cells with viral peptide pools in the ViraFEST assay. A 10-day culture period preceded the isolation of CD4+ T cells. All vaccine recipients tested negative for nucleocapsid antibodies and had never contracted SARS-CoV-2 infection. Approximately 2.1 million PBMC were placed in each well, which was supplemented with approximately 9.9 IU/ml IL-2 and around 10 ug/ml peptides. Using immunoSEQ multiplex PCR, the repertoire was profiled, and TCRdb retains in-frame clones only, with some absent. This sample yields around 63,000 clones, of which less than 80% are seen a single time; around 3.8% belongs to the top ten.

The chain recombines TRBV7-2 with TRBJ1-2; 7 nucleotides match TRBD1. The source was CD4+ T cells from PBMCs cultured with HCoV-OC43 spike peptides, collected before COVID-19 vaccination. The subset: HCoV-OC43 spike overlapping peptide pool stimulation. This TCR derives from a human donor who received a COVID-19 vaccine. CDR3 amino acids: CASSSQSTGNYGYTF. CDR3 nucleotide sequence: TGTGCCAGCAGCTCCCAATCGACAGGGAACTATGGCTACACCTTC.